Here is one T cell receptor beta chain with its context. The V and J ends lost 0 bases and 0 bases respectively, with 12 bases between them. Germline lookup yields CDR1 LNHNV and CDR2 YYDKDF (reference sequence). CDR3 length equals 16 residues. MiXCR was run by TCRdb on the RT-PCR reads, yielding one entry per CDR3 protein. Among 900,000 to 1,000,000 distinct CDR3 sequences listed, roughly 18% were seen once. These data belong to a study of patients and donors after allogeneic stem cell transplantation. Sequencing was carried out using blood, either unsorted or a sorted T cell fraction (not recorded which). The origin of this receptor is a human donor who was either an allogeneic HSCT recipient or a stem cell or donor lymphocyte infusion donor (not recorded which). It is not recorded whose cells these are; they may come from a transplant donor. This chain links TRBV15 with TRBJ2-7, with D perhaps matching TRBD1 (6 bases). For the CDR3, the DNA is TGTGCCACCAGCAGAGACAGGGGCACGAGCTCCTACGAGCAGTACTTC. Its translation: CATSRDRGTSSYEQYF.